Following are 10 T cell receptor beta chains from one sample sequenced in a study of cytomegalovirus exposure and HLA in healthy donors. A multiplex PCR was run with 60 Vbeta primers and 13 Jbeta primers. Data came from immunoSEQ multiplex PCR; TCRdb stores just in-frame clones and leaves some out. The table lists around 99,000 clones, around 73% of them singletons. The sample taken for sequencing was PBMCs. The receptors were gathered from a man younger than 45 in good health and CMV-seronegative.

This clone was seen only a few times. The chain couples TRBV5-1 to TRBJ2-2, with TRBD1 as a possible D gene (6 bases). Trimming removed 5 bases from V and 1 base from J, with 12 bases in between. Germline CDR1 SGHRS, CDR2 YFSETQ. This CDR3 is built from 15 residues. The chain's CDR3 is CASRRLGQNTGELFF. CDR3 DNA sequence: TGCGCCAGCAGACGTTTGGGACAGAACACCGGGGAGCTGTTTTTT.

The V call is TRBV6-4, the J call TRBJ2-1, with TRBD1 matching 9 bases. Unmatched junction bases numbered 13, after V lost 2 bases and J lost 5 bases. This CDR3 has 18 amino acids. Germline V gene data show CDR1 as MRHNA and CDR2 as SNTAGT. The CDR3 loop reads CASSDTDRGLSRDNEQFF. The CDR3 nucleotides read TGTGCCAGCAGTGACACGGACAGGGGACTCTCTAGGGACAATGAGCAGTTCTTC.

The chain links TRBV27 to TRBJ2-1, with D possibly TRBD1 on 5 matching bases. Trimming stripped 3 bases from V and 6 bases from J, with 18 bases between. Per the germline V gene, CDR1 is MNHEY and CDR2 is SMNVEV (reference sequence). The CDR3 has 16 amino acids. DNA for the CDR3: TGTGCCAGCAGTTTCAGCCCTAGAGCTACAGGCAATGAGCAGTTCTTC. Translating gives CASSFSPRATGNEQFF.

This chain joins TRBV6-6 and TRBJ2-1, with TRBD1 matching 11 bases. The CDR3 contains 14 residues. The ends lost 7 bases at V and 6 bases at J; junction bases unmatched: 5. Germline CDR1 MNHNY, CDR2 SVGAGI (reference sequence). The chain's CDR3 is CASNSGTGGNEQFF. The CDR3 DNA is TGTGCCAGCAACTCCGGGACAGGGGGCAATGAGCAGTTCTTC.

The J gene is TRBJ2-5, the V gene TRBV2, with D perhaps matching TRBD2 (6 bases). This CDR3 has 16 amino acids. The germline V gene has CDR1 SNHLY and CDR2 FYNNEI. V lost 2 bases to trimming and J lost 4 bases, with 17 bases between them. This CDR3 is CASSEFGGIAGETQYF. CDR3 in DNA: TGTGCCAGCAGTGAATTCGGCGGGATAGCAGGAGAGACCCAGTACTTC.

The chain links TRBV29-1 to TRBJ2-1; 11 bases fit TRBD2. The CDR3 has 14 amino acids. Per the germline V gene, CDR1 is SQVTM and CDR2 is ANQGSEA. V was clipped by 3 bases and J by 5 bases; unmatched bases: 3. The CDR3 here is CSVDPGLADNEQFF. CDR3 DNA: TGCAGCGTTGACCCGGGACTAGCGGACAATGAGCAGTTCTTC.

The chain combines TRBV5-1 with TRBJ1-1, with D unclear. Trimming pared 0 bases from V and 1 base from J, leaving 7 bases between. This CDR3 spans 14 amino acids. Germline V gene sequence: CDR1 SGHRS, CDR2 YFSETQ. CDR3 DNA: TGCGCCAGCAGCTTGGACAGTACGAACACTGAAGCTTTCTTT. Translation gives CASSLDSTNTEAFF.

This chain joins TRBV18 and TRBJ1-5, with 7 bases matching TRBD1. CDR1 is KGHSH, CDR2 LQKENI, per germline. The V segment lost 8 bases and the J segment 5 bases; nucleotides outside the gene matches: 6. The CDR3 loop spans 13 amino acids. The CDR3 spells CASTDRDDQPQHF. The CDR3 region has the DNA TGTGCCAGCACCGACAGGGACGATCAGCCCCAGCATTTT.

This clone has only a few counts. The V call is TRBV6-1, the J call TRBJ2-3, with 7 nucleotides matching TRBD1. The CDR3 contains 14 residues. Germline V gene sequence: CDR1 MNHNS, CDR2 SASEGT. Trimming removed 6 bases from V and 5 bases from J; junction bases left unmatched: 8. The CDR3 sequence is CASSVDRDGDTQYF. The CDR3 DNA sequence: TGTGCCAGCAGCGTTGACAGGGACGGAGATACGCAGTATTTT.

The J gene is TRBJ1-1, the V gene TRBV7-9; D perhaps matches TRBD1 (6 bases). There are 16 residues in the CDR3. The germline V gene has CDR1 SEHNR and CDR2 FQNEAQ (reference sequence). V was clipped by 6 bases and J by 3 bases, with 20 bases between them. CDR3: CASSPNRVKNDTEAFF. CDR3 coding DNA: TGTGCCAGCAGTCCTAACAGGGTAAAGAACGACACTGAAGCTTTCTTT.